Following are 2 T cell receptor beta chains from one sample sequenced in a study of T cell responses to AZD1222 COVID-19 vaccine. Here immunoSEQ multiplex PCR was the method, and the copy in TCRdb shows in-frame clones only, minus some. The sample records 95,000 to 150,000 clones, around 93% being singletons. The sequencing used peripheral blood, collected 28 days after the second AZD1222 dose. These receptors all stem from an adult who received the AZD1222 COVID-19 vaccine.

The chain couples TRBV28 to TRBJ2-7, with D unclear. CDR1 is MDHEN, CDR2 SYDVKM, per germline. The V end was cut by 4 bases, the J end by 4 bases, with 8 bases between. CDR3 length equals 12 residues. CDR3 DNA: TGTGCCAGCAGTTCTCTTCGGTACGAGCAGTACTTC. Its translation is CASSSLRYEQYF.

V is TRBV27 and J is TRBJ2-7; TRBD1 aligns across 9 bases. The germline CDR1 and CDR2 sequences are MNHEY and SMNVEV (reference sequence). The CDR3 is 15 residues long. The ends lost 5 bases at V and 2 bases at J; junction bases unmatched: 7. CDR3 DNA: TGTGCCAGCAGTCCCCGGGACAGGGCGGCCTACGAGCAGTACTTC. Encoded protein: CASSPRDRAAYEQYF.